The T cell receptor (beta chain) described here comes from a study of blood T cell repertoires in COVID-19 (dated by TCRdb to about 2020). Looking at the study overall: Collaborator samples came from the United States, Italy and Spain and covered acute and convalescent phases of COVID-19. The prospective study material was composed of cDNA or gDNA derived from T cells, B-cell-depleted T cells, or PBMCs. The dataset comprised deeply sampled blood TCRbeta repertoires from subjects exposed to, actively infected with, or recovered from COVID-19. A freely available public database, intended as a resource for researchers studying the immune response to SARS-CoV-2, is where the repertoires were released. The samples were drawn from two sources: the first 160 participants of the ongoing ImmuneRACE study, and over 1,000 subjects contributed by 6 global collaborators. Sample metadata almost always included a de-identified subject ID, COVID-19 status, age in years and sex. Where HLA class I and class II types were available, the types were taken from metadata supplied by the sample provider, not from assay-based typing.

The collaborating institutions used their own protocols to collect whole blood in K2EDTA tubes. For TCRbeta analysis, collaborator samples were shipped as frozen whole blood, as isolated PBMCs, or as DNA extracted from either sample type. Points the paper makes about the study in general: The quantity of clinical and demographic metadata differed by source and by participant and was supplied without curation.

The immunoSEQ Assay, a bias-controlled multiplex PCR, was used to amplify TCRbeta CDR3 regions from genomic DNA. The paper's data handling went like this. The number of nucleated cells in each sample was estimated by amplification of reference gene primers within the assay. To quantify the absolute abundance of each unique TCRbeta CDR3 rearrangement, sequence reads were collapsed and filtered. For each sample, productive Simpson clonality was calculated by taking the square root of Simpson's diversity index across productive rearrangements. The source is immuneACCESS, and TCRdb retained only in-frame sequences with V and J called. Part of the clones is not carried over; for the studies checked, unresolved V genes explain less than half of this, and the remainder is unexplained. V and J calls and clone size are copied from that table; D and trimming were computed from the DNA. Recorded for this sample are around 94,000 clones; about 86% of them occurred a single time. The top ten clonotypes cover approximately 6.8% of the sample.

In its sample, this clone was seen once. Which antigen it targets is not known. Base qualities are not provided; no much larger clone lies one nucleotide away. Trimming at the junction amounts to 3 bases on V and 1 base on J, and the germline ends lie 18 bases apart. Taken from the germline V gene, the CDR1 and CDR2 loops are KGHDR and SFDVKD. The cysteine opens and the phenylalanine closes a CDR3 of 18 amino acids. Of the read, only the CDR3 DNA is kept; its 54 bases are in frame from base 1. The V and J segments used are TRBV24-1 and TRBJ2-1; tentative D gene TRBD1, with 7 bases matching. This receptor was identified in a man aged 60 to 69 with acute or convalescent COVID-19. What was sequenced was peripheral blood. CDR3 loop: CATSDPTAQGRSYNEQFF. The nucleotides are TGTGCCACCAGTGATCCGACGGCACAGGGGAGGTCCTACAATGAGCAGTTCTTC.